The 7 T cell receptor beta chains presented below share a single source sample, sequenced in a study of shared clonotypes between healthy human individuals. Some clones are missing from TCRdb's copy, which holds only in-frame ones; the method was immunoSEQ multiplex PCR. This sample has 2 million to 2.5 million clones, with over 85% found just once. The specimen was naive CD4+ T cells sorted from blood. Subset reported: CD45RA+ positively selected. The source is a man aged 18 to 29 in good health.

This clone was seen a single time. The chain carries TRBV10-3 and TRBJ1-1; 7 bases agree with TRBD1. Per the germline V gene, CDR1 is ENHRY and CDR2 is SYGVKD. The CDR3 runs to 13 residues. With 6 bases clipped from V and 5 bases from J, the junction kept 6 bases outside the gene matches. DNA of the CDR3: TGTGCCATCAGATTAGACAGGGCTACTGAAGCTTTCTTT. It specifies CAIRLDRATEAFF.

V is TRBV15 and J is TRBJ1-1; no clear D gene. The ends were cut back, 0 bases at V and 1 base at J, with 6 bases in the middle. Per the germline V gene, CDR1 is LNHNV and CDR2 is YYDKDF (reference sequence). CDR3 length equals 14 residues. The CDR3 here is CATSREAGNTEAFF. CDR3 coding DNA: TGTGCCACCAGCAGAGAGGCAGGGAACACTGAAGCTTTCTTT.

The chain employs TRBV28 and TRBJ1-4; D remains unclear. The CDR3 loop spans 13 amino acids. V lost 4 bases, J lost 11 bases, and 14 bases lay in between. Germline-derived CDR1 and CDR2 are MDHEN and SYDVKM. The CDR3 coding sequence is TGTGCCAGCAGTTCCTTACCCTCGGTGAAACTGTTTTTT. Translation: CASSSLPSVKLFF.

The rearrangement joins TRBV29-1 to TRBJ2-5; the match to TRBD1 covers 8 bases. Germline V gene data show CDR1 as SQVTM and CDR2 as ANQGSEA. CDR3 length equals 13 residues. Trimming cost V 4 bases and J 2 bases; bases outside gene matches: 3. The CDR3 loop is CSVAGQDQETQYF. The DNA for the CDR3 is TGCAGCGTTGCGGGACAGGATCAAGAGACCCAGTACTTC.

V usage is TRBV27 and J usage is TRBJ1-3, with D perhaps matching TRBD1 (5 bases). The CDR3 runs 13 residues. V shed 3 bases and J shed 8 bases, with 11 bases lying between them. Germline V CDR1 and CDR2: MNHEY, SMNVEV (reference sequence). CDR3 nucleotide sequence: TGTGCCAGCAGTTTCTCCAAAGGGGACACCATATATTTT. Its translation is CASSFSKGDTIYF.

The genes are TRBV6-5 and TRBJ2-1; no clear D gene. Germline CDR1 is MNHEY and CDR2 is SVGAGI. There are 14 residues in the CDR3. V was shortened by 8 bases and J by 3 bases, with 14 bases between the two germline ends. The CDR3 reads CASGRSPDYNEQFF. CDR3 nucleotides: TGTGCCAGCGGCCGAAGCCCCGACTACAATGAGCAGTTCTTC.

The J gene is TRBJ2-3, the V gene TRBV18, with D uncertain. Per the germline V gene, CDR1 is KGHSH and CDR2 is LQKENI. The CDR3 is 15 amino acids. The germline V and J ends were trimmed by 1 base and 0 bases, with 8 bases remaining between them. The CDR3 spells CASSPQASSTDTQYF. DNA for the CDR3: TGTGCCAGCTCACCACAAGCTTCTAGCACAGATACGCAGTATTTT.